The next 9 T cell receptor beta chains were all read from a single sample in a study of tumor-infiltrating lymphocytes in localized non-small cell lung cancer. Repertoires were generated with immunoSEQ multiplex PCR, while TCRdb's copy carries only in-frame clones and drops some. In the table there are around 9,200 clones, 81% of which are singletons. The sample was uninvolved lung tissue not adjacent to the tumor. All receptors derive from a human donor with non-small cell lung cancer.

A single count supports this clone. The V and J genes are TRBV6-5 and TRBJ1-6, with a possible D match to TRBD1 (5 bases). The V gene's germline CDR1 is MNHEY and CDR2 SVGAGI. Trimming removed 6 bases from V and 10 bases from J, with 13 bases in between. The CDR3 extends over 13 amino acids. CDR3 residues: CASSSRANSPLHF. Here the CDR3 DNA reads TGTGCCAGCAGCAGCAGGGCGAACTCACCCCTCCACTTT.

The chain couples TRBV6-1 to TRBJ2-5, with D tentatively TRBD1 (5 bases). CDR3 size: 15 residues. Between the trimmed V and J ends, which lost 5 bases and 5 bases, there was a span of 18 bases. Per germline, CDR1 MNHNS and CDR2 SASEGT. The CDR3 protein is CASSRYRTQGETQYF. The DNA for the CDR3 is TGTGCCAGCAGTCGATATAGAACCCAGGGCGAGACCCAGTACTTC.

This clone has just one count. The CDR3 does not end in the conserved phenylalanine or tryptophan, so this is likely a read error. The rearrangement links TRBV4-2 to TRBJ1-5; 7 nucleotides line up with TRBD1. V lost 2 bases and J lost 4; bases outside the gene matches: 8. The length of the CDR3 is 16 residues. Looked up from germline, CDR1 is LGHNA and CDR2 is YNFKEQ. The CDR3 loop reads CASSQSAGQSNQPQHL. In nucleotides, the CDR3 is TGTGCCAGCAGCCAAAGCGCGGGACAGTCTAATCAGCCCCAGCATCTT.

The chain uses TRBV5-1 and TRBJ2-7, with TRBD2 as a possible D gene (5 bases). From germline, CDR1 is SGHRS and CDR2 YFSETQ. CDR3 length equals 13 residues. V gave up 4 bases and J gave up 2 bases, with 10 bases separating them. The CDR3 DNA sequence: TGCGCCAGCAGCCCCAGCGGTACCTACGAGCAGTACTTC. This codes for CASSPSGTYEQYF.

V gene TRBV6-1 combines with J gene TRBJ2-7, with TRBD2 matching 8 bases. The CDR3 consists of 15 residues. The germline V gene encodes CDR1 MNHNS and CDR2 SASEGT. V was pared by 5 bases and J by 9 bases, with 15 bases of the junction left unmatched. CDR3 nucleotide sequence: TGTGCCAGCAGTCCAGAAGCGGGAGCCCCATTTGGGCAGTACTTC. Encoded protein: CASSPEAGAPFGQYF.

J is TRBJ1-2 and V is TRBV28; a possible D gene is TRBD1 (5 bases). V was trimmed by 7 bases and J by 2 bases, leaving 14 bases between them. The CDR3 length is 14 residues. The germline gives CDR1 MDHEN, CDR2 SYDVKM. Written as DNA, the CDR3 is TGTGCCAGCAATCCGGGAGGGGTGAACTATGGCTACACCTTC. Protein: CASNPGGVNYGYTF.

The rearrangement links TRBV4-1 to TRBJ2-1, with 9 bases that match TRBD2. Germline loops: CDR1 MGHRA, CDR2 YSYEKL. With 0 bases clipped from V and 2 bases from J, the junction kept 5 bases outside the gene matches. This CDR3 spans 17 amino acids. Here the CDR3 DNA reads TGCGCCAGCAGCCAAGATTGGGCTAGCGGGACCTACAATGAGCAGTTCTTC. It specifies CASSQDWASGTYNEQFF.

This clone has only one observation. Here the CDR3 DNA reads TGTGCCAGCAGGGCGACAGGGCAAGAGACCCAGTACTTC. Translated, it gives CASRATGQETQYF. This chain connects TRBV2 to TRBJ2-5, with 7 bases matching TRBD1. CDR3 length: 13 residues. With V trimmed by 6 bases and J by 2 bases, 3 bases remained unmatched. CDR1 is SNHLY, CDR2 FYNNEI, per germline.

About this clone: This same CDR3 is encoded by further DNA sequences in the sample. The V call is TRBV10-3, the J call TRBJ1-5; D gene ambiguous. The CDR3 contains 15 residues. Trimming pared 2 bases from V and 0 bases from J, leaving 8 bases between. CDR1 and CDR2 (germline): ENHRY, SYGVKD. CDR3 nucleotides: TGTGCCATCAGTGAGGGACGGAATAGCAATCAGCCCCAGCATTTT. This codes for CAISEGRNSNQPQHF.